Listed below are T cell receptor beta chains from one sample, sequenced in a study of OX40 agonist ivuxolimab in advanced cancers. Using immunoSEQ multiplex PCR, the repertoire was profiled, and TCRdb retains in-frame clones only, with some absent. The sample yields 40,000 to 60,000 clones, 79% seen once. The sample in question was CD4+ or CD8+ T cells sorted from blood, obtained in a trial of the OX40 agonist ivuxolimab. These receptors were collected from an adult with an advanced solid tumor such as melanoma, head and neck, liver or kidney cancer. The CDR3 runs from the conserved cysteine through the conserved F or W. D genes are given only for firm matches. Clone size appears in some rows only: once, few, many, or a class for an expanded clone.

j_call d_call v_call clone_size cdr3_nt cdr3_aa
TRBJ1-6 . TRBV6-6 . TGTGCCAGCAGTTCTCGGCGACAGAATTCACCCCTCCACTTT CASSSRRQNSPLHF
TRBJ1-2 . TRBV7-9 few TGTGCCAGCAGCCTACAGACAGACTATGGCTACACCTTC CASSLQTDYGYTF
TRBJ2-5 . TRBV5-1 . TGCGCCAGCAGCTTGGGCCAGGGCAGCGAGACCCAGTACTTC CASSLGQGSETQYF
TRBJ1-1 TRBD1 TRBV2 once TGTGCCAGCAGTGCGTCAGGGGGCACTGAAGCTTTCTTT CASSASGGTEAFF
TRBJ1-2 . TRBV30 . TGTGCCTGGAGCGGTCCGGGTAACTATGGCTACACCTTC CAWSGPGNYGYTF
TRBJ1-6 . TRBV7-2 . TGTGCCAGCAGCTTAAGGTGGGATTCACCCCTCCACTTT CASSLRWDSPLHF
TRBJ2-3 . TRBV5-4 . TGTGCCAGCAGGTCAGAGGTAGATACGCAGTATTTT CASRSEVDTQYF
TRBJ2-1 . TRBV9 . TGTGCCAGCAGTTCCTCCCGGGACTTCTCCTACAATGAGCAGTTCTTC CASSSSRDFSYNEQFF
TRBJ1-5 . TRBV7-9 . TGTGCCAGCAGCTGGGGAAATAGCAATCAGCCCCAGCATTTT CASSWGNSNQPQHF
TRBJ1-3 . TRBV10-1 few TGCGCCAGCAGTGAGTCGCCGGACTCTGGAAACACCATATATTTT CASSESPDSGNTIYF
TRBJ1-4 TRBD1 TRBV11-2 . TGTGCCAGCAGCCCGGAGACGACAGGGGGAGTTGCAACTAATGAAAAACTGTTTTTT CASSPETTGGVATNEKLFF
TRBJ2-7 . TRBV5-8 . TGTGCCAGCAGCTTGGCCGGAGTGGGCGAGCAGTACTTC CASSLAGVGEQYF
TRBJ2-3 . TRBV6-1 . TGTGCCAGCAGTGATGGTTCCACAGATACGCAGTATTTT CASSDGSTDTQYF
TRBJ2-1 . TRBV5-5 . TGTGCCAGCAGTTTCCGGGCGCGGGAATACAATGAGCAGTTCTTC CASSFRAREYNEQFF
TRBJ1-6 TRBD1 TRBV7-2 medium-sized TGTGCCAGCAGCTCACCTACAGGGGTTACCTCACCCCTCCACTTT CASSSPTGVTSPLHF
TRBJ2-1 TRBD1 TRBV6-5 . TGTGCCAGCAGGGCCGGGACAGGCCTAGGTAGGGAGCAGTTCTTC CASRAGTGLGREQFF
TRBJ1-2 . TRBV6-1 . TGTGCCAGCAGTGAAGTTCCCTATGGCTACACCTTC CASSEVPYGYTF
TRBJ2-1 . TRBV6-1 . TGTGCCAGCAGTAAAGCAGGGGGCTCTAGCGGGATTAGTAATGAGCAGTTCTTC CASSKAGGSSGISNEQFF
TRBJ1-2 . TRBV30 . TGTGCCTGGAACGTCGGGAGCGGCTACACCTTC CAWNVGSGYTF
TRBJ1-2 . TRBV20-1 . TGCAGTGTTTGGGATTTTGGCTACACCTTC CSVWDFGYTF
TRBJ2-7 . TRBV18 . TGTGCCAGCTCACCGGGGGAGTACTGGTACGAGCAGTACTTC CASSPGEYWYEQYF
TRBJ2-5 TRBD2 TRBV7-2 . TGTGCCAGCAGCCGAGGTGATAGCGGGGGAGCCCAAGAGACCCAGTACTTC CASSRGDSGGAQETQYF